The 11 T cell receptor beta chains below were found in one sample sequenced in a study of blood T cell repertoires in COVID-19. Using immunoSEQ multiplex PCR, the repertoire was profiled, and TCRdb retains in-frame clones only, with some absent. The sample lists around 200,000 clones, around 87% occurring once. The sequencing sample was made of peripheral blood. The receptors shown here come from a man aged 40-55 years with active or convalescent COVID-19.

The chain recombines TRBV27 with TRBJ2-6, with 7 bases matching TRBD1. Germline V gene sequence: CDR1 MNHEY, CDR2 SMNVEV (reference sequence). V lost 5 bases, J lost 0 bases, and 7 bases stayed unmatched. The CDR3 is 17 residues long. The CDR3 DNA sequence: TGTGCCAGCAGTCTCCGGGACAGACCCTCTGGGGCCAACGTCCTGACTTTC. The encoded protein is CASSLRDRPSGANVLTF. Combining the CDR3 with reference TRBV27 and TRBJ2-6 gives the whole variable domain EAQVTQNPRYLITVTGKKLTVTCSQNMNHEYMSWYRQDPGLGLRQIYYSMNVEVTDKGDVPEGYKVSRKEKRNFPLILESPSPNQTSLYFCASSLRDRPSGANVLTFGAGSRLTVL.

This chain joins TRBV7-2 and TRBJ2-5; D not certain. V dropped 2 bases and J dropped 0 bases, with 4 bases sitting between them. The CDR3 loop spans 13 amino acids. The V gene's germline CDR1 is SGHTA and CDR2 FQGNSA. The CDR3 region is CASSLSYQETQYF. The CDR3 nucleotides read TGTGCCAGCAGCTTATCCTACCAAGAGACCCAGTACTTC.

This chain joins TRBV9 and TRBJ2-2; 7 positions agree with TRBD1. Germline lookup yields CDR1 SGDLS and CDR2 YYNGEE. V lost 3 bases, J lost 6 bases, and 5 bases stayed unmatched. The CDR3 consists of 14 residues. In nucleotides, the CDR3 is TGTGCCAGCAGCGCCACAGGGGATCCCGGGGAGCTGTTTTTT. Its translation: CASSATGDPGELFF.

The chain joins TRBV29-1 to TRBJ1-4, with D unclear. The V gene lost 4 bases and the J gene lost 4 bases, with 7 bases spanning the gap. There are 12 residues in the CDR3. CDR1 and CDR2 from the germline V gene are SQVTM and ANQGSEA. The CDR3 loop is CSVAKSNEKLFF. The CDR3 DNA follows: TGCAGCGTTGCAAAGAGTAATGAAAAACTGTTTTTT.

This rearrangement joins TRBV18 to TRBJ1-2; D unclear. Trimming removed 3 bases from V and 1 base from J, with 12 bases in between. This CDR3 region has 15 residues. Germline V CDR1 and CDR2: KGHSH, LQKENI. Here the CDR3 reads CASSPDGLLNYGYTF. The CDR3 DNA is TGTGCCAGCTCACCGGATGGGCTCCTTAACTATGGCTACACCTTC.

CDR3 protein: CASSQDSGTNSYEQYF. The CDR3 DNA reads TGTGCCAGCAGTCAAGATTCCGGGACTAACTCCTACGAGCAGTACTTC. The chain joins TRBV2 to TRBJ2-7; 7 nucleotides align to TRBD2. CDR3 length: 16 amino acids. The V gene's germline CDR1 is SNHLY and CDR2 FYNNEI. The V and J ends lost 5 bases and 0 bases, in that order; junction bases with no gene match: 10.

V is TRBV18 and J is TRBJ1-4, with D hard to call. CDR1 and CDR2 from the germline V gene are KGHSH and LQKENI. Trimming stripped 3 bases from V and 5 bases from J, with 22 bases between. There are 18 residues in the CDR3. The CDR3 nucleotides are TGTGCCAGCTCACCCGCTATCGTGCGTGGGGAGAAAAATGAAAAACTGTTTTTT. It encodes CASSPAIVRGEKNEKLFF.

The J gene is TRBJ1-2, the V gene TRBV28, with D possibly TRBD1 on 5 matching bases. Germline CDR1 reads MDHEN; CDR2 reads SYDVKM. The V and J ends lost 5 bases and 3 bases respectively, with 16 bases between them. This CDR3 region has 15 residues. This chain's CDR3 is CASSLPSGRDYGYTF. CDR3 sequence (DNA): TGTGCCAGCAGTCTCCCCTCTGGCAGGGACTATGGCTACACCTTC.

This clone was seen a few times. The chain is built from TRBV6-2 or TRBV6-3 and TRBJ1-6; D call uncertain. The CDR3 totals 16 residues. Germline assignment: CDR1 MNHEY and CDR2 SVGEGT. The germline V and J ends were trimmed by 6 bases and 0 bases, with 12 bases remaining between them. CDR3 DNA: TGTGCCAGCAGCAGGACTTTGAGCTCCTATAATTCACCCCTCCACTTT. Protein: CASSRTLSSYNSPLHF.

The V gene is TRBV28, the J gene TRBJ1-2; no clear D gene. Looked up from germline, CDR1 is MDHEN and CDR2 is SYDVKM. V was pared by 5 bases and J by 4 bases, with 5 bases between. This CDR3 comprises 11 residues. CDR3 sequence reads: CASSGSYGYTF. CDR3 DNA sequence: TGTGCCAGCAGTGGGAGCTATGGCTACACCTTC.

The chain recombines TRBV20-1 with TRBJ1-4, with D perhaps TRBD1 (5 bases). Germline loops: CDR1 DFQATT, CDR2 SNEGSKA (reference sequence). The CDR3 is made up of 16 amino acids. Trimming took 6 bases from V and 0 from J, leaving 17 bases between them. CDR3 protein: CSASIGGIATNEKLFF. The DNA for the CDR3 is TGCAGTGCCAGTATCGGGGGAATTGCAACTAATGAAAAACTGTTTTTT.